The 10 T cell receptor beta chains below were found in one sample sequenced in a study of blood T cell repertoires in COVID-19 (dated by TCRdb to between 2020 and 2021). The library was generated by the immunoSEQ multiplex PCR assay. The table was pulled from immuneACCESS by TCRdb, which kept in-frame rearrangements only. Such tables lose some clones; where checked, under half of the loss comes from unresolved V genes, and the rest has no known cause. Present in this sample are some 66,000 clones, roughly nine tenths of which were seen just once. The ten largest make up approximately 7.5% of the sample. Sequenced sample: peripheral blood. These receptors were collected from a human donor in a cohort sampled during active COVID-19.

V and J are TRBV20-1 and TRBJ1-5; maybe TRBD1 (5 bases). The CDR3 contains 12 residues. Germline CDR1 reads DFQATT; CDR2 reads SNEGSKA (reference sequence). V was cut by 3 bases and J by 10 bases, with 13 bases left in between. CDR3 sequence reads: CSASGQGIPQHF. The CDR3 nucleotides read TGCAGTGCTAGTGGCCAGGGCATCCCCCAGCATTTT.

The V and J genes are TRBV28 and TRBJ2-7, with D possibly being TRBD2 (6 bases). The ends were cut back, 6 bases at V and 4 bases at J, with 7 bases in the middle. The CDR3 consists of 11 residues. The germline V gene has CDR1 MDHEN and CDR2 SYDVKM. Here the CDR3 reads CASSGRYEQYF. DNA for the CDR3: TGTGCCAGCAGCGGGAGATACGAGCAGTACTTC.

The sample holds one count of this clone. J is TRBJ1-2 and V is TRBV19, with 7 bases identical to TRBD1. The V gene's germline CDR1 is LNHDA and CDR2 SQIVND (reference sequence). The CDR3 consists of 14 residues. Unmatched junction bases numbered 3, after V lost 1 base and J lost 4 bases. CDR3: CASSIVRDSYGYTF. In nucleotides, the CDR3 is TGTGCCAGTAGTATAGTACGGGACAGCTATGGCTACACCTTC.

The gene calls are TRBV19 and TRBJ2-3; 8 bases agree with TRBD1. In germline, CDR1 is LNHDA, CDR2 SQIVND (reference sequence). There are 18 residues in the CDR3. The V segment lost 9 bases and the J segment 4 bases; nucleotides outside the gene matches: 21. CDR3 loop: CARGQTRPGQAVADTQYF. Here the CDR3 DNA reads TGTGCCAGGGGCCAAACACGACCGGGACAGGCGGTGGCAGATACGCAGTATTTT.

The CDR3 DNA reads TGTGCCACCAGCAGGGACAGGAGTCAGGAAGCTTTCTTT. It is translated as CATSRDRSQEAFF. The chain carries TRBV15 and TRBJ1-1; 7 nucleotides line up with TRBD1. This CDR3 is built from 13 residues. Germline assignment: CDR1 LNHNV and CDR2 YYDKDF (reference sequence). V was clipped by 3 bases and J by 8 bases; unmatched bases: 6.

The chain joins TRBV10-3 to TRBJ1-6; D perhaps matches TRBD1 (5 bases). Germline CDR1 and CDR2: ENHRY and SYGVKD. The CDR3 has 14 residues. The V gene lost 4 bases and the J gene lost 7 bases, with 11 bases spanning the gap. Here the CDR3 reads CAISGGRTNSPLHF. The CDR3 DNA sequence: TGTGCCATCAGTGGCGGCAGGACAAATTCACCCCTCCACTTT.

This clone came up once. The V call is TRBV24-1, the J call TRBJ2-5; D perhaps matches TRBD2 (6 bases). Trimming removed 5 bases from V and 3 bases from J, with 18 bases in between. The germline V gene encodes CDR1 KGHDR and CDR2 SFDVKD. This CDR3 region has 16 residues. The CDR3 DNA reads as TGTGCCACCAGTGGAGGAGGAGGGGAGGTTGAAGAGACCCAGTACTTC. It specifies CATSGGGGEVEETQYF.

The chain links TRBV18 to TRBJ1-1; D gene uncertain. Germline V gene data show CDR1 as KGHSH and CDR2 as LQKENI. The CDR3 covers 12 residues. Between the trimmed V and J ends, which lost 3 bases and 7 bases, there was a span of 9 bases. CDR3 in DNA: TGTGCCAGCTCACCGCAAAGAGATGAAGCTTTCTTT. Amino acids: CASSPQRDEAFF.

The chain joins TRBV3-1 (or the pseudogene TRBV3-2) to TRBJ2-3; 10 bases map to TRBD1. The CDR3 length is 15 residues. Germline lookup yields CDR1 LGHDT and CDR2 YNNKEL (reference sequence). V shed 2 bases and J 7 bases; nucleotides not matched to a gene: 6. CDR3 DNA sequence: TGTGCCAGCAGCCAAATGGGACAGGGGAAAAATACGCAGTATTTT. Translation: CASSQMGQGKNTQYF.

The CDR3 spells CASSTQGVNTEAFF. The CDR3 DNA sequence: TGCGCCAGCAGCACACAGGGTGTCAACACTGAAGCTTTCTTT. J is TRBJ1-1 and V is TRBV5-1, with D maybe TRBD1 (6 bases). This CDR3 is 14 amino acids long. Germline CDR1 and CDR2: SGHRS and YFSETQ. Trimming pared 4 bases from V and 2 bases from J, leaving 12 bases between.